This TCR beta chain emerged from a study of T-cell memory formation after mild COVID-19 (dated by TCRdb to the early 2020s). With regard to the full study: Most TCR sequence clusters were specific to one of the two donors. In two donors, T-cell clones that expanded and contracted after mild COVID-19 were tracked by sequencing TCRalpha and TCRbeta repertoires over time. The cohort comprised two young, previously healthy adult volunteers, one female and one male.

General conclusions and limits of the study: The second-wave clones that peaked on day 37 were not confirmed to be SARS-CoV-2 specific. Balanced CD4/CD8 phenotypes were observed for clones contracting from day 15 to 85, whereas a bias towards CD4+ was observed for a second wave of clones expanding from day 15 to 37. Contracting CD4+ clones appeared mostly in the CM and EM memory subsets, whereas CD8+ clones were enriched in EMRA. Only two mild cases were covered by the study, and larger cohorts that include severe cases with pre-infection samples were considered necessary. Some responding clones were detected in pre-infection memory, which suggested that pre-existing cross-reactive memory T cells had joined the SARS-CoV-2 response.

Ficoll-Paque density gradient centrifugation was the method used to isolate PBMCs. The data were produced on an Illumina NovaSeq 6000. cDNA libraries for TCRalpha and TCRbeta were prepared by 5'RACE using constant-segment primers, with sample barcodes and unique molecular identifiers added. RNA was extracted from every sample with Trizol reagent. The libraries were amplified in two PCR steps, and the second step added a second sample barcode and Illumina TruSeq adapters. The libraries were sequenced on an Illumina NovaSeq using 2 x 150 bp paired-end reads. In the original analysis: Demultiplexing of reads and collapsing into UMI-guided consensus sequences were performed with migec v1.2.7. Using mixcr v2.1.11, UMI consensuses were aligned to TRA and TRB V and J templates and then assembled into clonotypes. Clonotypes were classified as expanded or contracted when called significant by both edgeR and NoisET, with noise models trained on biological replicates. For edgeR calls, a false discovery rate-adjusted p below 0.01 and a log2 fold-change threshold of 1 were applied. PCA with hierarchical clustering of max-normalized trajectories of the 1000 most abundant clonotypes was used as exploratory dynamics analysis. The CD4 or CD8 phenotype of responding clones was assigned using the separately sequenced CD4+ and CD8+ repertoires. The raw public data were reprocessed by TCRdb itself: fastp quality trimming at Q25, MiXCR clonotype calling, in-frame beta chains only. CDR3 protein sequences are deduplicated, and each keeps its most common genes and DNA. TCRdb's processing, not the study's, gives the V and J calls here. The sample table records around 340,000 distinct CDR3 sequences; roughly 20% of these occur just once. Of the sample, about 12% is held by the ten largest clones.

Comment on this clonotype: Its target antigen remains unknown. Per-base qualities were not stored, and no clone one base away is much larger.

Germline trimming amounts to 0 bases on V and 7 bases on J, with 5 as the count of junction bases outside the gene matches. Including cysteine and phenylalanine, the CDR3 has 15 amino acids. The entry retains the CDR3 DNA only, 45 bases that are in frame from base 1. The germline V gene gives CDR1 as SGHTA and CDR2 as FQGNSA. The TCR comes from an adult woman who had mild COVID-19 (a few samples of this study predate the infection). The sample titles of this study are shuffled in the database, so cell type and time point are left out; the donor was told from shared clones. Specimen: PBMCs or a T cell subset sorted from them (not recorded which). The chain joins TRBV7-2 to TRBJ1-5; 8 central bases correspond to TRBD1. The DNA sequence follows: TGTGCCAGCAGCTTAGCGCAGGGGGCGCGGCAGCCCCAGCATTTT. Translated, this is CASSLAQGARQPQHF. The CDR3 plus the reference TRBV7-2 and TRBJ1-5 genes for the other parts give the full variable domain: GAGVSQSPSNKVTEKGKDVELRCDPISGHTALYWYRQSLGQGLEFLIYFQGNSAPDKSGLPSDRFSAERTGGSVSTLTIQRTQQEDSAVYLCASSLAQGARQPQHFGDGTRLSIL.